The source of this TCR beta chain is a study of blood T cell repertoires in COVID-19. The overall study: Donors in the United States, Italy and Spain gave samples during acute or convalescent COVID-19. The cDNA or gDNA used as material had been derived from T cells, B-cell-depleted T cells, or PBMCs.

Looked up from germline, CDR1 is MNHNY and CDR2 is SVGAGI (reference sequence). CDR3 length equals 16 residues. After removal of 0 bases from V and 5 bases from J, the junction contained 3 bases not matched to a gene. During active infection, Seattle patients enrolled and were then monitored through disease. Study processing details: Amplification from reference gene primers served as the basis for estimated nucleated cell counts. The protocol was immunoSEQ multiplex PCR, while the TCRdb copy is restricted to in-frame clones and leaves out a portion. The V and J calls and clone size are taken from that table; D and trimming were inferred from the DNA. The table shows about half a million clones, with roughly nine tenths occurring only once.

Sample: peripheral blood. The TCR comes from a man aged 18-30 years with COVID-19, enrolled during active disease. V usage is TRBV6-6 and J usage is TRBJ2-1, with 11 bases matching TRBD1. This CDR3 is CASSYSDRGRNNEQFF. The CDR3 coding sequence is TGTGCCAGCAGTTACTCGGACAGGGGGCGAAACAATGAGCAGTTCTTC.